This record concerns one T cell receptor (beta chain) sequence. Its target is not known. This entry belongs to a study of T-cell memory formation after mild COVID-19. The TCR alpha and TCR beta cDNA libraries, bearing sample barcodes and UMIs, were generated by 5'RACE using constant-segment primers. TCRdb analysed the 5' RACE reads with MiXCR anew, one entry per CDR3 protein. The sample contains hundreds of thousands of distinct CDR3 sequences, about 15% of which appear only once. Trimming shortened V by 1 base and J by 4 bases, and 11 bases separated the two germline ends. CDR3 length: 14 amino acids. Germline CDR1 is SEHNR and CDR2 is FQNEAQ (reference sequence). Study results and limitations: Balance between CD4 and CD8 was seen in clones contracting day 15 to 85, and a CD4+ lean was seen in later expanders. Contracting clones localized mainly to CM and EM when CD4+ and mainly to EMRA when CD8+. Pre-infection memory held some responding clones, suggesting pre-existing cross-reactive T cells responded.

This chain links TRBV7-9 with TRBJ2-7; D uncertain. Sequenced sample: PBMCs or a T cell subset sorted from them (not recorded which). The receptor was derived from a man between 18 and 35 years old who had mild COVID-19 (a few samples of this study predate the infection). Cell type and time point are not known. CDR3 DNA: TGTGCCAGCAGCTTAGATCTACACCCATACGAGCAGTACTTC. It specifies CASSLDLHPYEQYF.